These T cell receptor beta chains were read from a single sample in a study of cytomegalovirus exposure and HLA in healthy donors. This table comes from immunoSEQ multiplex PCR, and its TCRdb copy is limited to in-frame clones, with some not included. The table shows 100,000 to 150,000 clones, with under 80% occurring only once. The sequenced sample consisted of PBMCs. The source of these receptors is a man aged 35 to 55 in good health and CMV-seropositive. The CDR3 runs from the conserved cysteine through the conserved F or W. Each record gives: CDR3 DNA, CDR3 protein, CDR3 length, V gene, D gene, clone size, J gene. A D gene is named only where the DNA matches it firmly. Only part of the rows carry a size: once, few, many, or a class if the clone is expanded.

TGTGCCAGCAGTTTATTGAGGAACACTGAAGCTTTCTTT CASSLLRNTEAFF 13 TRBV28 NA NA TRBJ1-1
TGTGCCAGCAGCTTGGGGACAGGGGATGAAAAACTGTTTTTT CASSLGTGDEKLFF 14 TRBV5-8 TRBD1 NA TRBJ1-4
TGTGCCAGCAGCCTCAGCTCCTACGAGCAGTACTTC CASSLSSYEQYF 12 TRBV5-6 NA NA TRBJ2-7
TGTGCCAGCAGCTGGGACTACCAAAGCTCCTACAATGAGCAGTTCTTC CASSWDYQSSYNEQFF 16 TRBV7-8 TRBD2 once TRBJ2-1
TGCGCCAGCAGACAGGGGTCAAACACTGAAGCTTTCTTT CASRQGSNTEAFF 13 TRBV5-1 TRBD1 NA TRBJ1-1
TGTGCCAGCAGACCCGAGGCGGACTACGAGCAGTACTTC CASRPEADYEQYF 13 TRBV10-3 NA NA TRBJ2-7
TGTGCCAGCAGCTTATTCTCAACAGGGGGCGCCGAGCAGTACTTC CASSLFSTGGAEQYF 15 TRBV11-2 TRBD1 NA TRBJ2-7
TGTGCCTGGAGTAAAACAGGGGGATACACTGAAGCTTTCTTT CAWSKTGGYTEAFF 14 TRBV30 TRBD1 once TRBJ1-1
TGTGCCAGCAGCTTAGGGTCCGACAGGGGACAGCCCCAGCATTTT CASSLGSDRGQPQHF 15 TRBV7-2 TRBD1 NA TRBJ1-5
TGCAGCGCCCACCGATCTAGTGGCAATGAGCAGTTCTTC CSAHRSSGNEQFF 13 TRBV29-1 NA few TRBJ2-1
TGTGCCAGCAGCTTAGCCGGCCAGGGCTATGGACCTGAAGCTTTCTTT CASSLAGQGYGPEAFF 16 TRBV11-2 NA NA TRBJ1-1
TGTGCCAGCAGCGTCTCTAGCGGGGGGGCATCTGGTACGCAGTATTTT CASSVSSGGASGTQYF 16 TRBV7-6 TRBD2 few TRBJ2-3
TGTGCCAGCAGAATACAGGGACCTGGAAACACCATATATTTT CASRIQGPGNTIYF 14 TRBV6-5 NA NA TRBJ1-3
TGTGCCAGCAGTTCCGGGACATTTTATGGCTACACCTTC CASSSGTFYGYTF 13 TRBV27 NA NA TRBJ1-2
TGTGCCAGCAGCTTAGGCGGGACGGGGACAGGTTATGGCTACACCTTC CASSLGGTGTGYGYTF 16 TRBV11-1 TRBD1 NA TRBJ1-2
TGTGCCAGCAGGGGCCGAGCGGGCACCTACAATGAGCAGTTCTTC CASRGRAGTYNEQFF 15 TRBV2 NA few TRBJ2-1
TGTGCCAGCAGTTACTCGACTAGTTTGTACGAGCAGTACTTC CASSYSTSLYEQYF 14 TRBV6-5 NA once TRBJ2-7
TGTGCCATACGGACTAGGGCCGGGGAGACCCAGTACTTC CAIRTRAGETQYF 13 TRBV6-1 TRBD2 NA TRBJ2-5
TGTGCCAGCACCGGAAAGGCGGGGGGGCCCGATACGCAGTATTTT CASTGKAGGPDTQYF 15 TRBV2 TRBD2 few TRBJ2-3
TGTGCCAGCAGTGAATTTGGTTTCAGCAATGAGCAGTTCTTC CASSEFGFSNEQFF 14 TRBV25-1 NA NA TRBJ2-1
TGTGCCAGCAGTCCGGGGGGTCAGCCTGAAGCTTTCTTT CASSPGGQPEAFF 13 TRBV28 NA few TRBJ1-1
TGTGCCAGCAGCGTAGGGACAGGGGCATGGAACACTGAAGCTTTCTTT CASSVGTGAWNTEAFF 16 TRBV9 TRBD1 NA TRBJ1-1
TGTGCCAGCAGTTACGACGGGGGGTTCGGCTACACCTTC CASSYDGGFGYTF 13 TRBV6-5 NA NA TRBJ1-2
TGTGCCAGCAGCTTAGCTTCAGGGGGCGGAAACATTCAGTACTTC CASSLASGGGNIQYF 15 TRBV7-6 TRBD1 NA TRBJ2-4
TGCGCCAGCAGCTTCGACAGGGGTGGGGCCAACGTCCTGACTTTC CASSFDRGGANVLTF 15 TRBV5-1 TRBD1 NA TRBJ2-6
TGTGCCAGCAGTGGGAGCCTCTACGAGCAGTACTTC CASSGSLYEQYF 12 TRBV6-1 NA few TRBJ2-7
TGTGCCATCAGTGTGCGGGACAGACTCTACGAGCAGTACTTC CAISVRDRLYEQYF 14 TRBV10-3 NA NA TRBJ2-7
TGTGCCAGCCTCGGGGGAGCGGAGCAGTACTTC CASLGGAEQYF 11 TRBV2 NA once TRBJ2-7
TGTGCCAGCAGCCCAACAGGGTATGAGCAGTTCTTC CASSPTGYEQFF 12 TRBV7-3 NA NA TRBJ2-1
TGTGCCAGCAGCCTGGACGGGAGACAGGGGCCCACTGAAGCTTTCTTT CASSLDGRQGPTEAFF 16 TRBV7-9 TRBD1 NA TRBJ1-1
TGTGCCTGGCAGGGGAACACTGAAGCTTTCTTT CAWQGNTEAFF 11 TRBV30 NA NA TRBJ1-1
TGTGCCAGCAGCCAAGAATCTAGGAGCGGCGAGCAGTACTTC CASSQESRSGEQYF 14 TRBV4-2 NA NA TRBJ2-7
TGTGCCAGCAGTGAAAGGGGGCAGAGCCCGTCGAGCACTGAAGCTTTCTTT CASSERGQSPSSTEAFF 17 TRBV2 TRBD1 once TRBJ1-1
TGTGCCAGCAGTGAACTAGCGGTAGGGGAGCAGTACTTC CASSELAVGEQYF 13 TRBV2 TRBD2 once TRBJ2-7
TGTGCCACAACAGGGGGTTTGAACACTGAAGCTTTCTTT CATTGGLNTEAFF 13 TRBV6-6 TRBD1 NA TRBJ1-1
TGTGCCAGCAGCTTTGAGGAGGGCCCTGGTAATGAGCAGTTCTTC CASSFEEGPGNEQFF 15 TRBV5-4 NA NA TRBJ2-1
TGCGCCAGCAGTGATAGCCTAGCCAACGGTGAGCAGTTCTTC CASSDSLANGEQFF 14 TRBV10-1 NA few TRBJ2-1
TGTGCCAGCAGCCGTCTGAGCAATCAGCCCCAGCATTTT CASSRLSNQPQHF 13 TRBV14 NA NA TRBJ1-5
TGTGCCAGCAGTCGAGACAATGAGCAGTTCTTC CASSRDNEQFF 11 TRBV6-5 NA once TRBJ2-1
TGTGCCAGTAGTATCTCGAGGACAGGGGGCGTAGATGGCTACACCTTC CASSISRTGGVDGYTF 16 TRBV19 TRBD1 NA TRBJ1-2
TGTGCCAGCAGTGAAGCTGGCCTGAATTCACCCCTCCACTTT CASSEAGLNSPLHF 14 TRBV6-1 NA NA TRBJ1-6
TGTGCCAGCAGCTTGTGGGGGGAAGAGACCCAGTACTTC CASSLWGEETQYF 13 TRBV7-2 NA NA TRBJ2-5
TGTGCCAGCAGTGAAGGGACTAGCGGGCCACAAGAGACCCAGTACTTC CASSEGTSGPQETQYF 16 TRBV25-1 TRBD2 NA TRBJ2-5